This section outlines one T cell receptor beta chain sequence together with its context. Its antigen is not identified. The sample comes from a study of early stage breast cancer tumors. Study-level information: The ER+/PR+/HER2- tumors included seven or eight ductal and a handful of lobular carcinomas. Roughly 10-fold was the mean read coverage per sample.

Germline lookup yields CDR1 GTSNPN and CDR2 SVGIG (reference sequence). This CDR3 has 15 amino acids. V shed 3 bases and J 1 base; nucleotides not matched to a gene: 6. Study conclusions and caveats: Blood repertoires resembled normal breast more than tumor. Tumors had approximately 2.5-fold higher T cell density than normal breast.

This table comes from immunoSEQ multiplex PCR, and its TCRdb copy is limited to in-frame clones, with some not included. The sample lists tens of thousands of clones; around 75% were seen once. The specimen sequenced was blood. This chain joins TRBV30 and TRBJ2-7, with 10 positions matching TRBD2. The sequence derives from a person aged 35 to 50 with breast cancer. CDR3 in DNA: TGTGCCTGGAGGCCGGGACTAGCGAATTCCTACGAGCAGTACTTC. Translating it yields CAWRPGLANSYEQYF.